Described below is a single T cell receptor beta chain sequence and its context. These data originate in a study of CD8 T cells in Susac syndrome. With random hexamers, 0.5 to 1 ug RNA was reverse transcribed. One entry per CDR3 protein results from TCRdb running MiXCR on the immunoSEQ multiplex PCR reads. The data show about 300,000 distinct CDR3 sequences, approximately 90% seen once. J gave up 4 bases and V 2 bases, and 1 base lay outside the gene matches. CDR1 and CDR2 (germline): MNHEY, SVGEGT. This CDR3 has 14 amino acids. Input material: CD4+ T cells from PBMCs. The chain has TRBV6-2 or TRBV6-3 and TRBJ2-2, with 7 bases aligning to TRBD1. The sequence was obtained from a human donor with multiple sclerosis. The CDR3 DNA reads TGTGCCAGCAGTTACAACAGGGGCACCGGGGAGCTGTTTTTT. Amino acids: CASSYNRGTGELFF.